A selection of T cell receptor beta chains follows, all from one sample in a study of a mutant IDH1 vaccine in newly diagnosed glioma. These receptors' targets are unknown. The method was immunoSEQ multiplex PCR; TCRdb's version includes in-frame clones alone and lacks a portion of them. This sample has tens of thousands of clones, with 85% to 90% found just once. Sequences were derived from PBMCs, sampled from a glioma patient whose treatment included an IDH1 peptide vaccine. All receptors derive from a man aged 40-50 years with glioma. CDR3s include the opening cysteine and the closing phenylalanine or tryptophan. D genes are given only for firm matches. The listing skips clone size in some rows; elsewhere it reads once, few, many or a size class.

CDR3 length	D gene	V gene	J gene	clone size	CDR3 DNA	CDR3 protein
14	.	TRBV5-8	TRBJ1-2	few	TGTGCCACCGTCAGACTGCTCGAAGGCTATGGCTACACCTTC	CATVRLLEGYGYTF
16	.	TRBV10-3	TRBJ2-3	.	TGTGCCATCAGTGGGCGACTTGGAGAAAGCACAGATACGCAGTATTTT	CAISGRLGESTDTQYF
14	.	TRBV5-6	TRBJ1-2	.	TGTGCCAGCAGCTTGAGGGCAGGGGCTAGTGTCTACACCTTC	CASSLRAGASVYTF
13	.	TRBV6-5	TRBJ1-4	.	TGTGCCAGCAGTTACTCGAGACGAGAAAAACTGTTTTTT	CASSYSRREKLFF
14	TRBD1	TRBV6-5	TRBJ2-7	.	TGTGCCAGCAGTTACTCCGGACAGGTCTACGAGCAGTACTTC	CASSYSGQVYEQYF
14	.	TRBV27	TRBJ1-6	.	TGTGCCAGCAGTAACCCGGGATCATATTCACCCCTCCACTTT	CASSNPGSYSPLHF
15	.	TRBV2	TRBJ1-3	.	TGTGCCAGCAGCCTAAACAGGGCGGCTGGAAACACCATATATTTT	CASSLNRAAGNTIYF
15	TRBD1	TRBV6-1	TRBJ1-5	.	TGTGCCAGCAGTGAGCCGGGACAGTTCAATCAGCCCCAGCATTTT	CASSEPGQFNQPQHF
15	.	TRBV7-3	TRBJ2-1	.	TGTGCCAGCAGCTTAGAAGGAAGCTCCTACAATGAGCAGTTCTTC	CASSLEGSSYNEQFF
16	.	TRBV21-1	TRBJ1-5	.	TGTGCCAGCAGCAAAGAGTACTTTGGGAGCAATCAGCCCCAGCATTTT	CASSKEYFGSNQPQHF
14	.	TRBV6-4	TRBJ1-2	.	TGTGCCAGCAGTCGAGGGTCGGCCGTAGATGGCTACACCTTC	CASSRGSAVDGYTF
15	TRBD1	TRBV7-2	TRBJ2-7	.	TGTGCCAGCAGCCCGAGGACAGGAATGTGGGCCGAGCAGTACTTC	CASSPRTGMWAEQYF
14	.	TRBV6-5	TRBJ1-2	.	TGTGCCAGCAGTTACCAGGGAGGCGGCTATGGCTACACCTTC	CASSYQGGGYGYTF
16	TRBD2	TRBV7-2	TRBJ2-1	.	TGTGCCAGCAGCCCTCAAAGCGGGGGGCCTGGCAATGAGCAGTTCTTC	CASSPQSGGPGNEQFF
14	TRBD2	TRBV29-1	TRBJ2-7	.	TGCAGCGTAGGACCGGGACTAGCGTCCTACGAGCAGTACTTC	CSVGPGLASYEQYF
16	TRBD1	TRBV7-8	TRBJ1-2	once	TGTGCCAGCAGCCCGCCGGGACAGGGAACTAACTATGGCTACACCTTC	CASSPPGQGTNYGYTF
15	TRBD2	TRBV4-1	TRBJ2-1	medium-sized	TGCGCCAGCAGCCAAGAAGGGACTAGCGGCGCCGAGCAGTTCTTC	CASSQEGTSGAEQFF
15	TRBD1	TRBV11-2	TRBJ2-7	.	TGTGCCAGCAGCTCCCTGCGTGGGACAGGGAACGAGCAGTACTTC	CASSSLRGTGNEQYF
14	.	TRBV7-9	TRBJ2-5	.	TGTGCCAGCAGCTCCTGGTTGCCCCAAGAGACCCAGTACTTC	CASSSWLPQETQYF
15	TRBD1	TRBV11-2	TRBJ1-4	once	TGTGCCAGCAGCTACACCGGGACAGGGAATGAAAAACTGTTTTTT	CASSYTGTGNEKLFF
14	TRBD1	TRBV5-6	TRBJ2-7	.	TGTGCCAGCAGCCCAGGGACAGGCTCCAGGGAGCAGTACTTC	CASSPGTGSREQYF
15	.	TRBV11-2	TRBJ2-5	.	TGTGCCAGCAGCTTAATGGGGGCTATTAAAGAGACCCAGTACTTC	CASSLMGAIKETQYF
13	TRBD1	TRBV5-8	TRBJ1-3	.	TGTGCCAGCAAGACAGGGCCTGGAAACACCATATATTTT	CASKTGPGNTIYF
14	.	TRBV11-1	TRBJ2-5	.	TGTGCCAGCAGCTTGGGACTGGCCAAGAAGACCCAGTACTTC	CASSLGLAKKTQYF
16	TRBD2	TRBV11-2	TRBJ2-3	.	TGTGCCAGCAGCCCACGCCGGCGGGGGAGCACAGATACGCAGTATTTT	CASSPRRRGSTDTQYF
12	.	TRBV4-1	TRBJ2-2	.	TGCGCCAGCAGCCGGAGTGTCGGGGAGCTGTTTTTT	CASSRSVGELFF
12	.	TRBV5-4	TRBJ2-7	.	TGTGCCAGCAGCTCAAATGGTGGCGAGCAGTACTTC	CASSSNGGEQYF
12	.	TRBV28	TRBJ2-7	.	TGTGCCAGCAGGGACCGATACTACGAGCAGTACTTC	CASRDRYYEQYF
20	TRBD2	TRBV7-8	TRBJ2-1	.	TGTGCCAGCAGCTCCCCCCCGGGGACTAGCGGGAGTGTCACCTACAATGAGCAGTTCTTC	CASSSPPGTSGSVTYNEQFF
12	.	TRBV29-1	TRBJ1-2	.	TGCAGCGCAGAACGGCTGAACTATGGCTACACCTTC	CSAERLNYGYTF
16	TRBD2	TRBV4-2	TRBJ2-5	.	TGTGCCAGCAGCCCTTGGACTAGCGGAGGCCAAGAGACCCAGTACTTC	CASSPWTSGGQETQYF
13	.	TRBV7-2	TRBJ2-7	.	TGTGCCAGCAGCTTAGCGCTGTTGGGCGAGCAGTACTTC	CASSLALLGEQYF
16	.	TRBV28	TRBJ2-4	.	TGTGCCAGCAGTTTAGTGGTGACAGGTACCAAAAACATTCAGTACTTC	CASSLVVTGTKNIQYF
16	TRBD2	TRBV28	TRBJ2-3	.	TGTGCCAGCAGTGACCTTAGCGGGAGGAAGACAGATACGCAGTATTTT	CASSDLSGRKTDTQYF
16	TRBD2	TRBV7-2	TRBJ2-7	.	TGTGCCAGCAGCTTAGCGGGGACTAGCGGCCCCTACGAGCAGTACTTC	CASSLAGTSGPYEQYF
15	TRBD1	TRBV2	TRBJ2-5	.	TGTGCCAGCAGAGCGAGACAGGGGGCAGAGGAGACCCAGTACTTC	CASRARQGAEETQYF
16	.	TRBV4-1	TRBJ1-6	.	TGCGCCAGCAGCCAAGCAGAGAGCTCCTATAATTCACCCCTCCACTTT	CASSQAESSYNSPLHF
15	.	TRBV28	TRBJ1-2	.	TGTGCCAGCAGTTTTCATCGGGGGGCATCTTATGGCTACACCTTC	CASSFHRGASYGYTF
12	.	TRBV7-8	TRBJ2-7	.	TGTGCCAGCAGCTTATGGCGCTACGAGCAGTACTTC	CASSLWRYEQYF
14	.	TRBV9	TRBJ1-1	.	TGTGCCAGCAGCGTAGTACCAGGGAGAGCTGAAGCTTTCTTT	CASSVVPGRAEAFF
15	.	TRBV4-3	TRBJ2-7	.	TGCGCCAGCAGCCAAGATGCGCTGGGAATGGACGAGCAGTACTTC	CASSQDALGMDEQYF
17	.	TRBV10-3	TRBJ2-2	.	TGTGCCATCAGTGAGTCTATGGGGCTCGCGAACACCGGGGAGCTGTTTTTT	CAISESMGLANTGELFF
15	.	TRBV28	TRBJ1-2	.	TGTGCCAGCAGTCCCCCCCACGGAAGAAACTATGGCTACACCTTC	CASSPPHGRNYGYTF
14	.	TRBV5-1	TRBJ2-1	.	TGCGCCAGCAGCTGGGGTTTTAGCGAGGGTGAGCAGTTCTTC	CASSWGFSEGEQFF